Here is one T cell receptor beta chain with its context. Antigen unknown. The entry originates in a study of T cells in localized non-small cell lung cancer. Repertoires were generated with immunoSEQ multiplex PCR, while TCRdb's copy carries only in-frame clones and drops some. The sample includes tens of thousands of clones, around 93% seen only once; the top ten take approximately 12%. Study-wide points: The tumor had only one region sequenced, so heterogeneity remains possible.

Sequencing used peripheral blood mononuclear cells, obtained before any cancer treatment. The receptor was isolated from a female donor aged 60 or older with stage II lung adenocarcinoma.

For the CDR3, the DNA is TGTGCCAGCAGTGCCTCGGGACTATTCTCCTACAATGAGCAGTTCTTC. Its translation is CASSASGLFSYNEQFF. This chain connects TRBV6-4 to TRBJ2-1; 7 bases are shared with TRBD2. Trimming cost V 4 bases and J 0 bases; bases outside gene matches: 6. The CDR3 consists of 16 residues. Germline CDR1 MRHNA, CDR2 SNTAGT.